One and the same sample provided the 31 T cell receptor beta chains below, sequenced in a study of blood T cell repertoires in COVID-19 (dated by TCRdb to between 2020 and 2021). Library preparation used the immunoSEQ multiplex PCR assay. TCRdb provides this immuneACCESS table in a form limited to in-frame rearrangements. Some clones are lacking; in checked studies, under half of them reflect an unresolved V gene, and why the rest are absent is not known. Across this sample there are almost 400,000 clones, with roughly 90% seen only once. The top ten clones comprise 1.5% to 2% of the sample. The sample consisted of PBMCs or T cells enriched from blood (not recorded which). The source of these receptors is a woman in her twenties or thirties who had recovered from COVID-19.

This clone was detected only once. The J gene is TRBJ1-3, the V gene TRBV5-8, with D unclear. CDR1 and CDR2 (germline): SGHTS, YDEGEE. V lost 0 bases, J lost 0 bases, and 7 bases lay in between. The CDR3 has 15 amino acids. The chain's CDR3 is CASSLDISSGNTIYF. The CDR3 coding sequence is TGTGCCAGCAGCTTGGACATCAGCTCTGGAAACACCATATATTTT.

This sequence joins TRBV3-1 (or the pseudogene TRBV3-2) and TRBJ1-6; 7 bases match TRBD1. J lost 2 bases, V lost 4 bases, and 2 bases had no gene match. Per germline, CDR1 LGHDT and CDR2 YNNKEL (reference sequence). The CDR3 is 15 amino acids. The CDR3 nucleotides read TGTGCCAGCAGCCTCGGGACAGCCTATAATTCACCCCTCCACTTT. As protein: CASSLGTAYNSPLHF.

V usage is TRBV7-2 and J usage is TRBJ1-1; D call uncertain. Germline-derived CDR1 and CDR2 are SGHTA and FQGNSA. This CDR3 has 13 residues. Trimming left V 0 bases short and J 4 bases short, with 6 bases between. CDR3 loop: CASSLAEATEAFF. The CDR3 DNA reads TGTGCCAGCAGCTTAGCTGAGGCCACTGAAGCTTTCTTT.

The CDR3 bases are TGTGCCATCAAGAGCAACTCTGGAAACACCATATATTTT. Protein: CAIKSNSGNTIYF. The J gene is TRBJ1-3, the V gene TRBV21-1. TRBV21-1 represents a pseudogene. This CDR3 has 13 amino acids.

The V and J genes are TRBV13 and TRBJ1-1; TRBD1 might be the D (5 bases). Trimming removed 5 bases at V and 1 base at J, with 8 bases between. CDR3 size: 13 residues. Germline-derived CDR1 and CDR2 are PRHDT and FYEKMQ (reference sequence). The CDR3 spells CASSAGQNTEAFF. The CDR3 coding sequence is TGTGCCAGCAGCGCCGGACAGAACACTGAAGCTTTCTTT.

Here the CDR3 reads CASTKNNYGYTF. The CDR3 nucleotides are TGTGCCAGCACCAAAAATAACTATGGCTACACCTTC. This chain links TRBV28 with TRBJ1-2; D call uncertain. The V end was cut by 7 bases, the J end by 1 base, with 7 bases between. The CDR3 spans 12 residues. Germline lookup yields CDR1 MDHEN and CDR2 SYDVKM.

The chain links TRBV11-2 to TRBJ2-7; a possible D gene is TRBD2 (6 bases). Per germline, CDR1 SGHAT and CDR2 FQNNGV. This CDR3 contains 15 residues. V lost 0 bases to trimming and J lost 0 bases, with 9 bases between them. The chain's CDR3 is CASSLERGPSYEQYF. The CDR3 bases are TGTGCCAGCAGCTTAGAGCGGGGACCCTCCTACGAGCAGTACTTC.

The V and J genes are TRBV6-1 and TRBJ1-1; no definite D call. V dropped 1 base and J dropped 11 bases, with 8 bases sitting between them. The CDR3 spans 11 residues. Germline V CDR1 and CDR2: MNHNS, SASEGT. CDR3 coding DNA: TGTGCCAGCAGTGAAGGGTGGCAGGCTTTCTTT. Protein sequence: CASSEGWQAFF.

Regarding this clone: An end of the junction does not agree with germline; a read error may underlie this. This chain uses TRBV19 with TRBJ2-3; tentatively, D is TRBD2 (5 bases). Germline CDR1 reads LNHDA; CDR2 reads SQIVND (reference sequence). The CDR3 totals 16 residues. In nucleotides, the CDR3 is TGTGCCAGCAGTAAGTTACGAGGGAGTGGGACAGATACGCAGTATTTT. Protein sequence: CASSKLRGSGTDTQYF.

The V and J genes are TRBV3-1 (or the pseudogene TRBV3-2) and TRBJ1-4; D gene uncertain. This CDR3 is 17 amino acids long. The V and J ends lost 0 bases and 0 bases respectively, with 11 bases between them. The germline V gene has CDR1 LGHDT and CDR2 YNNKEL (reference sequence). The CDR3 here is CASSQDQTDATNEKLFF. CDR3 bases: TGTGCCAGCAGCCAAGACCAAACAGACGCAACTAATGAAAAACTGTTTTTT.

J is TRBJ2-4 and V is TRBV4-1, with a weak D call TRBD1 (7 bases). V was trimmed by 2 bases and J by 8 bases, leaving 13 bases between them. The CDR3 extends over 14 amino acids. From germline, CDR1 is MGHRA and CDR2 YSYEKL. Here the CDR3 reads CASSQSGRGDIQYF. CDR3 sequence (DNA): TGCGCCAGCAGCCAAAGCGGCAGGGGGGACATTCAGTACTTC.

CDR3 amino acids: CATSDEGQLSYGYTF. The CDR3 DNA is TGTGCCACCAGTGATGAGGGACAGCTTTCATATGGCTACACCTTC. The V call is TRBV24-1, the J call TRBJ1-2; TRBD1 agrees at 7 bases. CDR3 length equals 15 residues. The germline gives CDR1 KGHDR, CDR2 SFDVKD. J lost 5 bases, V lost 3 bases, and 8 bases had no gene match.

The V call is TRBV7-6, the J call TRBJ2-2; TRBD2 aligns across 12 bases. V gave up 5 bases and J gave up 1 base; unmatched junction bases: 17. Looked up from germline, CDR1 is SGHVS and CDR2 is FNYEAQ. The CDR3 runs 21 residues. The CDR3 nucleotides are TGTGCCAGCAGCCCAGGGGGAGGACTAGCGGGGTTCGCGGTGAACACCGGGGAGCTGTTTTTT. Amino acids: CASSPGGGLAGFAVNTGELFF.

The V call is TRBV20-1, the J call TRBJ1-2; maybe TRBD1 (5 bases). Trimming cost V 3 bases and J 5 bases, with 10 bases left between them. This CDR3 spans 12 amino acids. CDR1 is DFQATT, CDR2 SNEGSKA, per germline (reference sequence). CDR3: CSASWTPYGYTF. In DNA, the CDR3 is TGCAGTGCTAGTTGGACACCTTATGGCTACACCTTC.

This clone was found once. The chain links TRBV4-3 to TRBJ1-3; D is perhaps TRBD1 (5 bases). V was shortened by 5 bases and J by 4 bases, with 18 bases between the two germline ends. CDR3 length equals 16 residues. The V gene's germline CDR1 is LGHNA and CDR2 YSLEER. The CDR3 DNA reads as TGCGCCAGCAGCGCGCGGACCAGGGATTACGGAAACACCATATATTTT. Encoded protein: CASSARTRDYGNTIYF.

J is TRBJ2-6 and V is TRBV15, with TRBD1 matching 8 bases. The CDR3 is 17 amino acids. Trimming took 5 bases from V and 0 from J; bases not matched to a gene: 6. Looked up from germline, CDR1 is LNHNV and CDR2 is YYDKDF (reference sequence). The DNA of the CDR3 is TGTGCCACCAGCCCAGGGGACAGGAGCTCTGGGGCCAACGTCCTGACTTTC. Translating it yields CATSPGDRSSGANVLTF. Complete variable domain (other parts from reference TRBV15 and TRBJ2-6): DAMVIQNPRYQVTQFGKPVTLSCSQTLNHNVMYWYQQKSSQAPKLLFHYYDKDFNNEADTPDNFQSRRPNTSFCFLDIRSPGLGDTAMYLCATSPGDRSSGANVLTFGAGSRLTVL.

The genes are TRBV30 and TRBJ1-6, with TRBD1 matching over 11 bases. The length of the CDR3 is 15 residues. Trimming took 1 base from V and 11 from J; bases not matched to a gene: 7. Germline values: CDR1 GTSNPN, CDR2 SVGIG (reference sequence). The CDR3 is CAWSGSGQGVAPLHF. DNA of the CDR3: TGTGCCTGGAGTGGTTCGGGACAGGGGGTTGCACCCCTCCACTTT.

CDR3 DNA: TGTGCCAGCAGTTCACAGGGGGCACAGTCTGAAGCTTTCTTT. It codes for CASSSQGAQSEAFF. The J gene is TRBJ1-1, the V gene TRBV6-5, with 9 bases that match TRBD1. The CDR3 spans 14 residues. The V gene's germline CDR1 is MNHEY and CDR2 SVGAGI. Trimming at V came to 4 bases and at J to 6 bases, leaving 6 bases not matched to a gene.

The chain employs TRBV7-2 and TRBJ2-7; no firm D call. The CDR3 spans 12 residues. Per germline, CDR1 SGHTA and CDR2 FQGNSA. The V end lost 2 bases, the J end lost 4 bases, and 6 bases lay between the germline ends. The CDR3 nucleotides read TGTGCCAGCAGCTTACAGATTTACGAGCAGTACTTC. Residues: CASSLQIYEQYF.

This chain connects TRBV5-1 to TRBJ1-1; no firm D call. Germline CDR1 and CDR2: SGHRS and YFSETQ. Trimming removed 4 bases at V and 0 bases at J, with 10 bases between. The CDR3 consists of 14 residues. This CDR3 reads CASSPNRMNTEAFF. CDR3 in DNA: TGCGCCAGCAGCCCTAACCGAATGAACACTGAAGCTTTCTTT.

V and J are TRBV4-2 and TRBJ1-2, with TRBD1 as a possible D gene (6 bases). Per germline, CDR1 LGHNA and CDR2 YNFKEQ. This CDR3 has 13 amino acids. V was shortened by 3 bases and J by 4 bases, with 9 bases between the two germline ends. The DNA for the CDR3 is TGTGCCAGCAGCCAGGACAGTACCTATGGCTACACCTTC. Protein sequence: CASSQDSTYGYTF.

J is TRBJ2-2 and V is TRBV15; D might be TRBD1 (5 bases). The V end lost 4 bases, the J end lost 6 bases, and 18 bases lay between the germline ends. This CDR3 comprises 16 residues. Germline-derived CDR1 and CDR2 are LNHNV and YYDKDF (reference sequence). CDR3 nucleotide sequence: TGTGCCACCAGCAACGAAAGGGGTACGGCGGCCGGGGAGCTGTTTTTT. This codes for CATSNERGTAAGELFF.

V and J are TRBV21-1 and TRBJ1-3; the table's TRBD1 call for D was not verified on the DNA. TRBV21-1 is annotated as a pseudogene. This CDR3 comprises 17 residues. The CDR3 is CASSKGSGRGGRNTIYF. The CDR3 coding sequence is TGTGCCAGCAGCAAAGGGAGTGGGAGAGGGGGCAGAAACACCATATATTTT.

This clone showed up just once. V and J are TRBV5-1 and TRBJ2-7; TRBD2 agrees at 11 bases. The CDR3 consists of 17 residues. J gave up 3 bases and V 0 bases, and 8 bases lay outside the gene matches. Looked up from germline, CDR1 is SGHRS and CDR2 is YFSETQ. The chain's CDR3 is CASSLGSLAGGLYEQYF. The CDR3 DNA sequence: TGCGCCAGCAGCTTGGGGTCCCTAGCGGGAGGACTCTACGAGCAGTACTTC.

V and J are TRBV25-1 and TRBJ2-1; tentatively, D is TRBD2 (6 bases). Per germline, CDR1 MGHDK and CDR2 SYGVNS. The CDR3 length is 15 residues. The V gene lost 0 bases and the J gene lost 1 base, with 7 bases spanning the gap. CDR3 sequence (DNA): TGTGCCAGCAGTGAATACGGGGGATCCTACAATGAGCAGTTCTTC. Protein: CASSEYGGSYNEQFF.

This chain links TRBV10-3 with TRBJ2-3, with unresolved D. The V end lost 3 bases, the J end lost 0 bases, and 10 bases lay between the germline ends. In germline, CDR1 is ENHRY, CDR2 SYGVKD. This CDR3 has 15 amino acids. CDR3 sequence (DNA): TGTGCCATCAGTGATCCCCCGGTTAGCACAGATACGCAGTATTTT. It codes for CAISDPPVSTDTQYF.

This clone was observed a single time. J is TRBJ2-7 and V is TRBV6-5; 9 nucleotides align to TRBD1. J gave up 3 bases and V 7 bases, and 7 bases lay outside the gene matches. There are 14 residues in the CDR3. Germline V gives CDR1 MNHEY, CDR2 SVGAGI. The CDR3 loop reads CASKAGTGFYEQYF. The CDR3, as DNA: TGTGCCAGCAAAGCGGGGACAGGGTTCTACGAGCAGTACTTC.

The DNA of the CDR3 is TGTGCCAGCAGCGTAGGAGGGAGGGGCACAGATACGCAGTATTTT. As protein: CASSVGGRGTDTQYF. The chain carries TRBV9 and TRBJ2-3; 7 bases align to TRBD2. CDR1 SGDLS and CDR2 YYNGEE come from the germline V gene. Trimming took 0 bases from V and 1 from J; bases not matched to a gene: 2. The CDR3 runs to 15 residues.

The rearrangement uses TRBV7-8 and TRBJ1-1, with TRBD1 as a possible D gene (6 bases). V lost 5 bases to trimming and J lost 6 bases, with 16 bases between them. The length of the CDR3 is 14 residues. CDR1 is SGHVS, CDR2 FQNEAQ, per germline. This chain's CDR3 is CASSLGTSGAEAFF. The CDR3 DNA reads as TGTGCCAGCAGCCTTGGGACATCGGGCGCTGAAGCTTTCTTT.

The rearrangement uses TRBV9 and TRBJ2-1; D unresolved. Germline-derived CDR1 and CDR2 are SGDLS and YYNGEE. The CDR3 runs 16 residues. Between the trimmed V and J ends, which lost 4 bases and 1 base, there was a span of 15 bases. The CDR3 DNA follows: TGTGCCAGCAGCCCATCGAGGAGCCCTTCCTACAATGAGCAGTTCTTC. Translation: CASSPSRSPSYNEQFF. The variable domain in full, completed from reference TRBV9 and TRBJ2-1, reads DSGVTQTPKHLITATGQRVTLRCSPRSGDLSVYWYQQSLDQGLQFLIQYYNGEERAKGNILERFSAQQFPDLHSELNLSSLELGDSALYFCASSPSRSPSYNEQFFGPGTRLTVL.

The gene calls are TRBV28 and TRBJ2-1, with 8 bases matching TRBD1. This CDR3 has 14 amino acids. CDR1 is MDHEN and CDR2 is SYDVKM in the germline V gene. The ends lost 10 bases at V and 3 bases at J; junction bases unmatched: 8. The CDR3, as DNA: TGTGCCACCCACCGGGACAGGATCTACAATGAGCAGTTCTTC. Amino acid sequence: CATHRDRIYNEQFF. The variable domain in full, completed from reference TRBV28 and TRBJ2-1, reads DVKVTQSSRYLVKRTGEKVFLECVQDMDHENMFWYRQDPGLGLRLIYFSYDVKMKEKGDIPEGYSVSREKKERFSLILESASTNQTSMYLCATHRDRIYNEQFFGPGTRLTVL.